One sample yielded the 26 T cell receptor beta chains listed below, sequenced in a study of T-cell reconstitution after alpha-beta-depleted transplantation in children. TCRbeta library construction was performed incorporating unique molecular identifiers. TCRdb ran MiXCR on the PCR reads and lists one entry per CDR3 protein. The top ten hold about 6.2% of the sample, which has about 230,000 distinct CDR3 sequences, roughly 10% seen once. Sample: PBMCs from the stem cell graft donor, taken from the stem cell graft. All receptors come from a human donor who donated a stem cell graft to a child with acute lymphoblastic leukemia.

This clonotype was seen at least ten times. The chain links TRBV6-5 to TRBJ1-4; D possibly corresponds to TRBD1 (5 bases). The V end was cut by 0 bases, the J end by 7 bases, with 18 bases between. The germline CDR1 and CDR2 sequences are MNHEY and SVGAGI. The CDR3 is 17 amino acids. The CDR3 sequence: CASSYSHPGPGGEKLFF. In DNA, the CDR3 is TGTGCCAGCAGTTACTCGCATCCAGGGCCCGGAGGTGAAAAACTGTTTTTT.

This clonotype was seen more than once but under ten times. The chain has TRBV7-2 and TRBJ2-1, with 8 bases identical to TRBD2. The germline V gene encodes CDR1 SGHTA and CDR2 FQGNSA. The trim removed 5 bases at V and 6 bases at J, leaving 9 bases unmatched. The CDR3 is made up of 15 amino acids. The CDR3 coding sequence is TGTGCCAGCAGCCTTAGCGGGGTAGAGGGCAATGAGCAGTTCTTC. Protein: CASSLSGVEGNEQFF.

The DNA of the CDR3 is TGTGCCAGCAGCACCGGGACGGGTATAGCCAAAAACATTCAGTACTTC. This sequence encodes CASSTGTGIAKNIQYF. V usage is TRBV5-6 and J usage is TRBJ2-4; the D gene could be TRBD1 or TRBD2 (5 bases each). Trimming stripped 4 bases from V and 0 bases from J, with 14 bases between. The length of the CDR3 is 16 residues. Germline assignment: CDR1 SGHDT and CDR2 YYEEEE.

This clonotype was seen at least ten times. The chain has TRBV24-1 and TRBJ2-2; D is undetermined. Trimming removed 2 bases from V and 2 bases from J, with 8 bases in between. The germline CDR1 and CDR2 sequences are KGHDR and SFDVKD. CDR3 length: 15 amino acids. The CDR3 DNA is TGTGCCACCAGTGATTCTAGGGCAAACACCGGGGAGCTGTTTTTT. Translating gives CATSDSRANTGELFF.

This clonotype showed up many times. This sequence joins TRBV5-1 and TRBJ2-1; the D gene is possibly TRBD2 (5 bases). Germline-derived CDR1 and CDR2 are SGHRS and YFSETQ. The V end lost 0 bases, the J end lost 10 bases, and 11 bases lay between the germline ends. This CDR3 spans 13 amino acids. CDR3 DNA: TGCGCCAGCAGCTTGGGGGAGAAAGGGGAGCAGTTCTTC. Amino acid sequence: CASSLGEKGEQFF.

This chain uses TRBV19 with TRBJ1-2; D call uncertain. Germline CDR1 is LNHDA and CDR2 is SQIVND (reference sequence). V lost 11 bases and J 2 bases, leaving 18 bases between the germline ends. The CDR3 runs 14 residues. The CDR3 region has the DNA TGTGCCTCACATTCCTTGGGAGTCAACTATGGCTACACCTTC. It is translated as CASHSLGVNYGYTF.

The genes are TRBV5-1 and TRBJ2-1; TRBD2 aligns across 11 bases. The junction had 7 bases not matched to a gene; V was cut back by 0 bases and J by 5 bases. The germline V gene encodes CDR1 SGHRS and CDR2 YFSETQ. CDR3 size: 17 residues. The CDR3 spells CASSLVSTSGGDNEQFF. The DNA of the CDR3 is TGCGCCAGCAGCTTGGTGAGCACTAGCGGGGGTGACAATGAGCAGTTCTTC.

This clonotype appeared a few times. The CDR3 region is CASSLVHTMNTEAFF. Written as DNA, the CDR3 is TGTGCCAGCAGCTTAGTTCATACTATGAACACTGAAGCTTTCTTT. V is TRBV7-8 and J is TRBJ1-1; D is ambiguous. Germline assignment: CDR1 SGHVS and CDR2 FQNEAQ. V lost 1 base and J 0 bases, leaving 9 bases between the germline ends. The CDR3 length is 15 residues.

This clonotype was recorded at least ten times. The V gene is TRBV15, the J gene TRBJ2-7; D possibly corresponds to TRBD1 (6 bases). This CDR3 is 15 amino acids long. Germline V gene lookup returns CDR1 LNHNV and CDR2 YYDKDF (reference sequence). V dropped 0 bases and J dropped 0 bases, with 9 bases sitting between them. CDR3 loop: CATSRDLDSSYEQYF. The DNA of the CDR3 is TGTGCCACCAGCAGAGATTTGGACAGCTCCTACGAGCAGTACTTC.

The chain links TRBV29-1 to TRBJ2-5; TRBD2 agrees at 9 bases. Looked up from germline, CDR1 is SQVTM and CDR2 is ANQGSEA. After removal of 5 bases from V and 2 bases from J, the junction contained 6 bases not matched to a gene. The CDR3 totals 14 residues. The CDR3 DNA reads TGCAGCGTTTCGATAGCGGGGGTGCAAGAGACCCAGTACTTC. Translation gives CSVSIAGVQETQYF.

This clonotype was recorded many times. The DNA for the CDR3 is TGTGCCATCAGGCGGGACAGGGAAACTGAAGCTTTCTTT. Its protein product is CAIRRDRETEAFF. V gene TRBV10-3 combines with J gene TRBJ1-1; TRBD1 matches 9 bases. The trim removed 6 bases at V and 5 bases at J, leaving 4 bases unmatched. The CDR3 covers 13 residues. Germline V gene lookup returns CDR1 ENHRY and CDR2 SYGVKD.

A few counts support this clonotype. The chain joins TRBV4-2 to TRBJ1-4, with D perhaps TRBD1 (6 bases). The CDR3 runs to 18 residues. Trimming left V 1 base short and J 3 bases short, with 18 bases between. CDR1 and CDR2 (germline): LGHNA, YNFKEQ. The CDR3, as DNA: TGTGCCAGCAGCCAAGTCCAAAGACAGGACATTTCTAATGAAAAACTGTTTTTT. The encoded protein is CASSQVQRQDISNEKLFF.

This clonotype was found many times. The chain couples TRBV3-1 to TRBJ2-5, with no clear D. CDR1 LGHDT and CDR2 YNNKEL come from the germline V gene (reference sequence). Trimming removed 1 base at V and 2 bases at J, with 11 bases between. The CDR3 spans 15 residues. The chain's CDR3 is CASSQGIVRQETQYF. The CDR3 coding sequence is TGTGCCAGCAGCCAAGGCATTGTGAGGCAAGAGACCCAGTACTTC.

The chain recombines TRBV7-9 with TRBJ1-2, with no clear D. V lost 4 bases and J lost 3, with 9 bases in between. Germline V gene data show CDR1 as SEHNR and CDR2 as FQNEAQ (reference sequence). The CDR3 totals 13 residues. CDR3 sequence (DNA): TGTGCCAGCAGCTCGTGGGGAGACTATGGCTACACCTTC. Its protein product is CASSSWGDYGYTF.

V and J are TRBV6-1 and TRBJ2-1; D is possibly TRBD1 or TRBD2 (5 bases each). Trimming pared 3 bases from V and 2 bases from J, leaving 11 bases between. The CDR3 consists of 15 residues. Germline V lookup: CDR1 MNHNS, CDR2 SASEGT. CDR3 loop: CASSDRQGAYNEQFF. CDR3 coding DNA: TGTGCCAGCAGTGACCGGCAGGGAGCCTACAATGAGCAGTTCTTC.

This clonotype showed up many times. J is TRBJ1-2 and V is TRBV5-1; TRBD1 matches 12 bases. The ends lost 4 bases at V and 6 bases at J; junction bases unmatched: 13. Germline V CDR1 and CDR2: SGHRS, YFSETQ. The CDR3 extends over 17 amino acids. This CDR3 reads CASSVVPGQGANDGYTF. As DNA, the CDR3 is TGCGCCAGCAGCGTCGTCCCGGGACAGGGGGCGAATGATGGCTACACCTTC.

The chain recombines TRBV7-8 with TRBJ2-5; possibly TRBD1 for D (6 bases). Between the trimmed V and J ends, which lost 8 bases and 5 bases, there was a span of 18 bases. Germline V gene sequence: CDR1 SGHVS, CDR2 FQNEAQ. The CDR3 sequence is 14 residues long. The CDR3 loop is CASHTQGPFETQYF. CDR3 nucleotide sequence: TGTGCCAGCCATACCCAGGGGCCATTTGAGACCCAGTACTTC.

The sample holds a few counts of this clonotype. J is TRBJ1-4 and V is TRBV20-1, with a possible D match to TRBD1 (6 bases). The length of the CDR3 is 16 residues. Germline V CDR1 and CDR2: DFQATT, SNEGSKA (reference sequence). CDR3 DNA sequence: TGCAGCTACCTAAAATCAGGGGTTTCGCCAATTGAAAAACTGTTTTTT. This codes for CSYLKSGVSPIEKLFF.

V gene TRBV5-1 combines with J gene TRBJ1-4; 12 bases agree with TRBD1. V trimming: 4 bases; J trimming: 3 bases; junction bases outside the gene matches: 13. The CDR3 sequence is 19 residues long. Germline-derived CDR1 and CDR2 are SGHRS and YFSETQ. This CDR3 is CASSHRTGTGGFANEKLFF. Written as DNA, the CDR3 is TGCGCCAGCAGCCATCGAACCGGGACAGGGGGCTTCGCTAATGAAAAACTGTTTTTT.

This clonotype was seen a few times. The V and J genes are TRBV29-1 and TRBJ2-7; TRBD1 might be the D (6 bases). The CDR3 totals 12 residues. Germline loops: CDR1 SQVTM, CDR2 ANQGSEA. Trimming shortened V by 6 bases and J by 1 base, and 10 bases separated the two germline ends. CDR3 nucleotide sequence: TGCAGCGTCCGGGACACATCCTACGAGCAGTACTTC. Translating it yields CSVRDTSYEQYF.

This clonotype was seen more than once but under ten times. The chain joins TRBV7-9 to TRBJ2-1; tentatively, D is TRBD2 (7 bases). The V end was cut by 8 bases, the J end by 7 bases, with 15 bases between. The germline V gene encodes CDR1 SEHNR and CDR2 FQNEAQ (reference sequence). The CDR3 is 13 amino acids. The CDR3 loop is CASSGGGLNEQFF. The CDR3, as DNA: TGTGCCAGCTCTGGGGGGGGGCTTAATGAGCAGTTCTTC.

This clonotype was seen at least ten times. The chain combines TRBV6-5 with TRBJ1-1; D is uncertain. Germline values: CDR1 MNHEY, CDR2 SVGAGI. The CDR3 has 16 amino acids. The V end lost 0 bases, the J end lost 8 bases, and 19 bases lay between the germline ends. The CDR3: CASSYSYRRLYAEAFF. For the CDR3, the DNA is TGTGCCAGCAGTTACTCCTATAGGAGGCTCTACGCCGAAGCTTTCTTT.

Only a few counts were recorded for this clonotype. The chain links TRBV5-1 to TRBJ1-3; TRBD1 is a possible D gene (6 bases). Germline V gene lookup returns CDR1 SGHRS and CDR2 YFSETQ. The CDR3 sequence is 16 residues long. Between the trimmed V and J ends, which lost 4 bases and 3 bases, there was a span of 17 bases. The CDR3 protein is CASSLLTGKVGNTIYF. The CDR3 nucleotides are TGCGCCAGCAGCCTATTAACAGGGAAGGTTGGAAACACCATATATTTT.

This clonotype was picked up many times. V gene TRBV12-3 or TRBV12-4 combines with J gene TRBJ2-3; 7 bases agree with TRBD2. J gave up 3 bases and V 6 bases, and 6 bases lay outside the gene matches. The CDR3 runs to 14 residues. CDR3 residues: CASRLGLETDTQYF. CDR3 coding DNA: TGTGCCAGCAGACTAGGACTAGAGACAGATACGCAGTATTTT.

This clonotype was counted between two and nine times. The rearrangement links TRBV11-2 to TRBJ1-2, with a tentative D call TRBD1 (5 bases). Trimming pared 2 bases from V and 6 bases from J, leaving 19 bases between. Germline V gene lookup returns CDR1 SGHAT and CDR2 FQNNGV. The CDR3 has 16 amino acids. The CDR3 region is CASSLLAAGSGDGYTF. The CDR3 coding sequence is TGTGCCAGCAGCTTATTGGCGGCAGGGAGTGGCGATGGCTACACCTTC.

The sample holds a few counts of this clonotype. This chain connects TRBV2 to TRBJ1-5, with 7 bases that match TRBD1. The germline CDR1 and CDR2 sequences are SNHLY and FYNNEI. The CDR3 is made up of 14 amino acids. Germline trimming cut 5 bases from V and 3 bases from J; bases unmatched to any gene: 4. The CDR3: CASSRTGPNQPQHF. The CDR3 bases are TGTGCCAGCAGTCGGACAGGCCCCAATCAGCCCCAGCATTTT.